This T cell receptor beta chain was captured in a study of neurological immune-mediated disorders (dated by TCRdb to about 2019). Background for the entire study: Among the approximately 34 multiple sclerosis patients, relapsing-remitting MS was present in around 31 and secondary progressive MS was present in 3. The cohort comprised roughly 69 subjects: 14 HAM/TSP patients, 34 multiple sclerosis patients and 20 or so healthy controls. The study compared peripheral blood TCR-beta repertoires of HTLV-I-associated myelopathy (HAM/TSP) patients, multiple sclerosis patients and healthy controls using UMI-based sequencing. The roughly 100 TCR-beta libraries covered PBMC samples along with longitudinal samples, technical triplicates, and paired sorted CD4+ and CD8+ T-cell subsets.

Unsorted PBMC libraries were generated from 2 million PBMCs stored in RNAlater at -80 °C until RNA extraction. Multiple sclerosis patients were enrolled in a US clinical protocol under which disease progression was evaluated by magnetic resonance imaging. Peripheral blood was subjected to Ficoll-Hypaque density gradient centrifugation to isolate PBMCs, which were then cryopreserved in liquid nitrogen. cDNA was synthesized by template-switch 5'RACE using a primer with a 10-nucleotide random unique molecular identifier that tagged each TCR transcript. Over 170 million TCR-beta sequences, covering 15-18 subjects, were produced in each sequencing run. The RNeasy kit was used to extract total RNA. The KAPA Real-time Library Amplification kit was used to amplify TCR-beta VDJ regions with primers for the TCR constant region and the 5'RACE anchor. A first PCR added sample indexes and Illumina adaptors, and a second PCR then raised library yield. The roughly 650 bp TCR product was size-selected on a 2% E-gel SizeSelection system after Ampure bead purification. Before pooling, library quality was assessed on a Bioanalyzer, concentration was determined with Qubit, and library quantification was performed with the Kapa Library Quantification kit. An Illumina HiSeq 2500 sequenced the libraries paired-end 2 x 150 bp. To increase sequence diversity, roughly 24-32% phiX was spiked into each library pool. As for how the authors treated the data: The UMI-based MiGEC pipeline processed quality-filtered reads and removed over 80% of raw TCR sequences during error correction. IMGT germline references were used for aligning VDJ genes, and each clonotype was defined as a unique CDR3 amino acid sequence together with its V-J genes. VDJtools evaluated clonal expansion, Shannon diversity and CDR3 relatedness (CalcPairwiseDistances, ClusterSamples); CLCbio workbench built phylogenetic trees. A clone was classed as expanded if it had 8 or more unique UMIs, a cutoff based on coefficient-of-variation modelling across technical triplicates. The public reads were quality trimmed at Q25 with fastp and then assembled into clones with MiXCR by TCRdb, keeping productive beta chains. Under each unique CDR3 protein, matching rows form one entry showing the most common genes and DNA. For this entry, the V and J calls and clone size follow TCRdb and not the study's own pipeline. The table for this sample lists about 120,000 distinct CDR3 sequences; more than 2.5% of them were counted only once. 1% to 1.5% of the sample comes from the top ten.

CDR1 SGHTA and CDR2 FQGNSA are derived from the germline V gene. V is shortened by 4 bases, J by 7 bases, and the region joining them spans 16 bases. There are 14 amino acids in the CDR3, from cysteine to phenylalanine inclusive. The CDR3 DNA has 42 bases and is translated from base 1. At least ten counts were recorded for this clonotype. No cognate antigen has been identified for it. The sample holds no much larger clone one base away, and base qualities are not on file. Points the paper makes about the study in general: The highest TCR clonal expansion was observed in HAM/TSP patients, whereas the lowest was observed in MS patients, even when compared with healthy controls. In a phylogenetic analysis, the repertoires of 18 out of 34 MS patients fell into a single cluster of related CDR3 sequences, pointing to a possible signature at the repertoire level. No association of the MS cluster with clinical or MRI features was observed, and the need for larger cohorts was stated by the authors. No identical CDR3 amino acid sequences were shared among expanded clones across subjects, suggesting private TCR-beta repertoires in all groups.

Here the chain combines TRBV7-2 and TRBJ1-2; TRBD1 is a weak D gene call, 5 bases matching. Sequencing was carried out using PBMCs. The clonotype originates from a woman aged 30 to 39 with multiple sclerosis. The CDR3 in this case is CASSSGTPRSGYTF. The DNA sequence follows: TGTGCCAGCAGCTCCGGGACCCCTCGGTCTGGCTACACCTTC.